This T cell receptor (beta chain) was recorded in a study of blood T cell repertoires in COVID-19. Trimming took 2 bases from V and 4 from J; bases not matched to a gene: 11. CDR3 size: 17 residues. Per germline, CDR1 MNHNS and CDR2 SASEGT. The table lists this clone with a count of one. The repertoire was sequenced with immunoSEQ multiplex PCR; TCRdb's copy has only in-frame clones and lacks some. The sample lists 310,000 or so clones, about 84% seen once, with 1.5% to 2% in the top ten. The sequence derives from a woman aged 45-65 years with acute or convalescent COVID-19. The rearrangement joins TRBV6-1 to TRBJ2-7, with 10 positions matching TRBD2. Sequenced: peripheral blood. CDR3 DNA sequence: TGTGCCAGCAGTGAAAGAAGAAGCGGGAGGGCTCGGTACGAGCAGTACTTC. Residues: CASSERRSGRARYEQYF.